A selection of T cell receptor beta chains follows, all from one sample in a study of PD-1 blockade in classical Hodgkin lymphoma. TCRdb's copy holds only in-frame clones and misses some; the assay was immunoSEQ multiplex PCR. The data show about 24,000 clones, roughly 84% seen once. Sequenced material: CD4+ T cells from blood, taken at baseline. The source of these receptors is a human donor with classical Hodgkin lymphoma. CDR3s include the opening cysteine and the closing phenylalanine or tryptophan. The order of the fields is V gene, J gene, D gene, clone size, CDR3 DNA, CDR3 protein. A D gene is named only where the DNA matches it firmly. The size entry is marked missing in some rows and otherwise reads once, few, many or a size class.

V gene: TRBV9
J gene: TRBJ2-3
D gene: .
clone size: once
CDR3 DNA: TGTGCCAGCAGCGTAGGAACAGGTACAGATACGCAGTATTTT
CDR3 protein: CASSVGTGTDTQYF

V gene: TRBV19
J gene: TRBJ1-5
D gene: .
clone size: .
CDR3 DNA: TGTGCCAGTAGTATCTCACTGTATTTGGGGTCGGATCAGCCCCAGCATTTT
CDR3 protein: CASSISLYLGSDQPQHF

V gene: TRBV2
J gene: TRBJ2-7
D gene: .
clone size: .
CDR3 DNA: TGTGCCAGCAGCGATGCAGGATTCGAAACCTACGAGCAGTACTTC
CDR3 protein: CASSDAGFETYEQYF

V gene: TRBV29-1
J gene: TRBJ1-1
D gene: TRBD1
clone size: .
CDR3 DNA: TGCAGCGTTGAGCAGTCAGGGGGCTTTGTAGCTTTCTTT
CDR3 protein: CSVEQSGGFVAFF

V gene: TRBV7-2
J gene: TRBJ2-7
D gene: .
clone size: .
CDR3 DNA: TGTGCCAGCAGCCTTGCCAGCCCGGGGGAGCAGTACTTC
CDR3 protein: CASSLASPGEQYF

V gene: TRBV5-1
J gene: TRBJ2-5
D gene: TRBD1
clone size: .
CDR3 DNA: TGCGCCAGCAGCCCAGGGACAGGGCGGGAGACCCAGTACTTC
CDR3 protein: CASSPGTGRETQYF

V gene: TRBV6-1
J gene: TRBJ1-5
D gene: .
clone size: .
CDR3 DNA: TGTGCCAGCAGTTCCGCACAGGGAGGGTATCAGCCCCAGCATTTT
CDR3 protein: CASSSAQGGYQPQHF

V gene: TRBV7-2
J gene: TRBJ1-2
D gene: TRBD1
clone size: .
CDR3 DNA: TGTGCCAGCAGCCCACAGGGGGCAGGCTATGGCTACACCTTC
CDR3 protein: CASSPQGAGYGYTF

V gene: TRBV27
J gene: TRBJ2-1
D gene: TRBD1
clone size: once
CDR3 DNA: TGTGCCAGCAGTGGAAGGACAGGGGTCGGGCCCTACAATGAGCAGTTCTTC
CDR3 protein: CASSGRTGVGPYNEQFF

V gene: TRBV19
J gene: TRBJ2-3
D gene: .
clone size: .
CDR3 DNA: TGTGCCAGCAGAATGCGACTAGTCCCCACAGATACGCAGTATTTT
CDR3 protein: CASRMRLVPTDTQYF

V gene: TRBV27
J gene: TRBJ2-2
D gene: .
clone size: .
CDR3 DNA: TGTGCCAGCACCTCGGACAGACACACCGGGGAGCTGTTTTTT
CDR3 protein: CASTSDRHTGELFF

V gene: TRBV5-5
J gene: TRBJ1-1
D gene: TRBD1
clone size: once
CDR3 DNA: TGTGCCAGCAGCTTTCTATCAACCGGGACAGGGGGCTATACTGAAGCTTTCTTT
CDR3 protein: CASSFLSTGTGGYTEAFF

V gene: TRBV6-6
J gene: TRBJ1-5
D gene: TRBD1
clone size: .
CDR3 DNA: TGTGCCAGCAGTTACTCGGGACAGCTAAATCAGCCCCAGCATTTT
CDR3 protein: CASSYSGQLNQPQHF

V gene: TRBV6-6
J gene: TRBJ1-2
D gene: .
clone size: .
CDR3 DNA: TGTGCCAGCAGCCTACAAAGGGACTATGGCTACACCTTC
CDR3 protein: CASSLQRDYGYTF

V gene: TRBV4-2
J gene: TRBJ2-5
D gene: .
clone size: .
CDR3 DNA: TGTGCCAGCAGCCAAGAATTTGGGACCCAGTACTTC
CDR3 protein: CASSQEFGTQYF

V gene: TRBV2
J gene: TRBJ2-3
D gene: TRBD2
clone size: few
CDR3 DNA: TGTGCCAGTACCGGGGGGTCAGATACGCAGTATTTT
CDR3 protein: CASTGGSDTQYF

V gene: TRBV5-8
J gene: TRBJ2-4
D gene: .
clone size: .
CDR3 DNA: TGTGCCAGCAGCTCGGGGACATTAGCCAAAAACATTCAGTACTTC
CDR3 protein: CASSSGTLAKNIQYF

V gene: TRBV7-9
J gene: TRBJ1-4
D gene: .
clone size: few
CDR3 DNA: TGTGCCAGCACCAATAATGAAAAACTGTTTTTT
CDR3 protein: CASTNNEKLFF

V gene: TRBV18
J gene: TRBJ1-1
D gene: .
clone size: .
CDR3 DNA: TGTGCCAGCTCGCTCGGTGTGGGGGAGGGGATGAACACTGAAGCTTTCTTT
CDR3 protein: CASSLGVGEGMNTEAFF

V gene: TRBV5-1
J gene: TRBJ1-3
D gene: TRBD1
clone size: .
CDR3 DNA: TGCGCCAGCAGCTTGGCCTCCAGGGGGTCTGGAAACACCATATATTTT
CDR3 protein: CASSLASRGSGNTIYF

V gene: TRBV30
J gene: TRBJ1-2
D gene: .
clone size: .
CDR3 DNA: TGTGCCTGGAGTGTACTGGAGGAAGGCTACACCTTC
CDR3 protein: CAWSVLEEGYTF

V gene: TRBV5-1
J gene: TRBJ1-1
D gene: .
clone size: few
CDR3 DNA: TGCGCCAGCAGGGCTAACACTGAAGCTTTCTTT
CDR3 protein: CASRANTEAFF

V gene: TRBV5-4
J gene: TRBJ2-1
D gene: TRBD1
clone size: .
CDR3 DNA: TGTGCCAGCAGCACCGGGACAGGGACCCCTAATGAGCAGTTCTTC
CDR3 protein: CASSTGTGTPNEQFF

V gene: TRBV6-1
J gene: TRBJ1-5
D gene: .
clone size: .
CDR3 DNA: TGTGCCAGCAGTAATATCCAGCCCCAGCATTTT
CDR3 protein: CASSNIQPQHF

V gene: TRBV15
J gene: TRBJ2-7
D gene: TRBD1
clone size: .
CDR3 DNA: TGTGCCACCAGCAGAGGGACAGGGGCCCTTGAGCAGTACTTC
CDR3 protein: CATSRGTGALEQYF

V gene: TRBV27
J gene: TRBJ2-1
D gene: TRBD2
clone size: .
CDR3 DNA: TGTGCCAGCAGACGATATGGGGGGGGAGAGCAGTTCTTC
CDR3 protein: CASRRYGGGEQFF

V gene: TRBV29-1
J gene: TRBJ1-5
D gene: .
clone size: .
CDR3 DNA: TGCAGCGTTGAAGCTTTCTGTGCAGACCAAAGCAATCAGCCCCAGCATTTT
CDR3 protein: CSVEAFCADQSNQPQHF

V gene: TRBV28
J gene: TRBJ1-1
D gene: .
clone size: .
CDR3 DNA: TGTGCCAGCAAATTGGTTAGGGGCCCTGAAGCTTTCTTT
CDR3 protein: CASKLVRGPEAFF

V gene: TRBV7-2
J gene: TRBJ2-7
D gene: .
clone size: .
CDR3 DNA: TGTGCCAGCAGCTTTTTTGGCAGGGTCGAGCAGTACTTC
CDR3 protein: CASSFFGRVEQYF

V gene: TRBV18
J gene: TRBJ2-5
D gene: TRBD1
clone size: .
CDR3 DNA: TGTGCCAGCTCACCTCGAACAGGGGCGGGAGAGACCCAGTACTTC
CDR3 protein: CASSPRTGAGETQYF

V gene: TRBV19
J gene: TRBJ1-1
D gene: .
clone size: .
CDR3 DNA: TGTGCCAGTAGTATGGCCACGCCGGGACAAGAAGCTTTCTTT
CDR3 protein: CASSMATPGQEAFF

V gene: TRBV9
J gene: TRBJ2-5
D gene: TRBD2
clone size: .
CDR3 DNA: TGTGCCAGCAGCATCCAGAGCGGGGGCGGGGAGACCCAGTACTTC
CDR3 protein: CASSIQSGGGETQYF

V gene: TRBV7-3
J gene: TRBJ2-2
D gene: .
clone size: .
CDR3 DNA: TGTGCCAGCAGGGGGAGGAGCAACACCGGGGAGCTGTTTTTT
CDR3 protein: CASRGRSNTGELFF

V gene: TRBV7-9
J gene: TRBJ2-3
D gene: .
clone size: .
CDR3 DNA: TGTGCCAGCAGCTTAGACGGGGGCACAGATACGCAGTATTTT
CDR3 protein: CASSLDGGTDTQYF

V gene: TRBV4-3
J gene: TRBJ1-2
D gene: .
clone size: once
CDR3 DNA: TGCGCCAGCAGCCAAGATTTAACAGGGACTAACTATGGCTACACCTTC
CDR3 protein: CASSQDLTGTNYGYTF

V gene: TRBV7-9
J gene: TRBJ1-6
D gene: .
clone size: .
CDR3 DNA: TGTGCCAGCAGCTTAGGAGTTAATAATTCACCCCTCCACTTT
CDR3 protein: CASSLGVNNSPLHF

V gene: TRBV18
J gene: TRBJ2-3
D gene: .
clone size: .
CDR3 DNA: TGTGCCAGCTCACCAGCCCGGGCGGATACGCAGTATTTT
CDR3 protein: CASSPARADTQYF

V gene: TRBV9
J gene: TRBJ1-1
D gene: .
clone size: few
CDR3 DNA: TGTGCCAGCAGCATTGGACGGGATAACACTGAAGCTTTCTTT
CDR3 protein: CASSIGRDNTEAFF

V gene: TRBV7-2
J gene: TRBJ1-1
D gene: .
clone size: .
CDR3 DNA: TGTGCCAGCAGCTTAATGGAAATGAACACTGAAGCTTTCTTT
CDR3 protein: CASSLMEMNTEAFF

V gene: TRBV6-1
J gene: TRBJ1-1
D gene: .
clone size: .
CDR3 DNA: TGTGCCAGCCTCTTTGGCTCTGGCAACACTGAAGCTTTCTTT
CDR3 protein: CASLFGSGNTEAFF

V gene: TRBV10-3
J gene: TRBJ1-5
D gene: .
clone size: .
CDR3 DNA: TGTGCCATCAGTGAGTCGCAGGTCCCAAGCAATCAGCCCCAGCATTTT
CDR3 protein: CAISESQVPSNQPQHF